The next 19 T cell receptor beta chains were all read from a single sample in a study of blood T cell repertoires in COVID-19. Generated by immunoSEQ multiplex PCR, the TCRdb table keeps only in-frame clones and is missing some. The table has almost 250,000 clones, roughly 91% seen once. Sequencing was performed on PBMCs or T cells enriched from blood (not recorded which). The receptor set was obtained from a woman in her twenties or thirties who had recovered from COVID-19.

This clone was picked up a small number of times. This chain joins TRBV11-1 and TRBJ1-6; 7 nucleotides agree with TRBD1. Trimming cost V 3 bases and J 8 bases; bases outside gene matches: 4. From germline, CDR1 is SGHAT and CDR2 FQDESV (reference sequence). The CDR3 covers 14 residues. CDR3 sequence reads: CASSFNRGYSPLHF. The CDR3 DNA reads TGTGCCAGCAGCTTTAACAGGGGTTATTCACCCCTCCACTTT.

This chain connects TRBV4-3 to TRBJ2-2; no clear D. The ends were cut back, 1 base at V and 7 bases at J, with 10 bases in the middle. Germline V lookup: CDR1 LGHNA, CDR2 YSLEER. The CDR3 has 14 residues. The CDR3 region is CASSQVDTGGELFF. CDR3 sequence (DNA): TGCGCCAGCAGCCAAGTCGACACCGGCGGGGAGCTGTTTTTT.

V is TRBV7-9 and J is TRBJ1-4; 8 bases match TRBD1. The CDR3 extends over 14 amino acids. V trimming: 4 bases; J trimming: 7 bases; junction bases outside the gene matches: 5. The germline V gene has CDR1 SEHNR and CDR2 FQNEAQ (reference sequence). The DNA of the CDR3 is TGTGCCAGCAGCTGGACAGGGAGGGGTGAAAAACTGTTTTTT. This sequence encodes CASSWTGRGEKLFF.

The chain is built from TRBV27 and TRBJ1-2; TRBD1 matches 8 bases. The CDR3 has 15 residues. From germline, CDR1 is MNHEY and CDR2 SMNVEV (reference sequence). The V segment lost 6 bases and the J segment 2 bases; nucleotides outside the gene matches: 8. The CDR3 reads CASSQLRGRNYGYTF. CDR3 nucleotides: TGTGCCAGCAGCCAGCTCAGGGGGCGGAACTATGGCTACACCTTC.

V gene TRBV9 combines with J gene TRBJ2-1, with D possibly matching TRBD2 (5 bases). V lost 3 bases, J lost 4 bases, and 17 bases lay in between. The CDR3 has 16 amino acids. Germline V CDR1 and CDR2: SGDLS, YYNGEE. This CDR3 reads CASSAGLPLGYNEQFF. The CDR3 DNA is TGTGCCAGCAGCGCCGGACTTCCCTTGGGGTACAATGAGCAGTTCTTC.

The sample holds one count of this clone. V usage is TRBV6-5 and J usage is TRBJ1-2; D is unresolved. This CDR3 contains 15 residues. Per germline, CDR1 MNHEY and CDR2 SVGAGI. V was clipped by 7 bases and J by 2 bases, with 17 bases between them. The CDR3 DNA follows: TGTGCCAGCACTTCCTCGGTGGGGAGGAACTATGGCTACACCTTC. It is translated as CASTSSVGRNYGYTF.

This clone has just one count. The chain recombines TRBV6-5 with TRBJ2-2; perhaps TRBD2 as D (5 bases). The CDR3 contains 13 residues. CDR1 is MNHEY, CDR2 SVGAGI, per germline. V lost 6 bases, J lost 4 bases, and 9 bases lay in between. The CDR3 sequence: CASRTEGTGELFF. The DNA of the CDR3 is TGTGCCAGCAGAACTGAGGGCACCGGGGAGCTGTTTTTT.

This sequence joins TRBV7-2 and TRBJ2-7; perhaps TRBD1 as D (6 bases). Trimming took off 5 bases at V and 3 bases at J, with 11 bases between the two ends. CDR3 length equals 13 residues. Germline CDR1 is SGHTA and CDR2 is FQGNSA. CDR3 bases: TGTGCCAGCAGCGCCCACAGGGACTACGAGCAGTACTTC. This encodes CASSAHRDYEQYF.

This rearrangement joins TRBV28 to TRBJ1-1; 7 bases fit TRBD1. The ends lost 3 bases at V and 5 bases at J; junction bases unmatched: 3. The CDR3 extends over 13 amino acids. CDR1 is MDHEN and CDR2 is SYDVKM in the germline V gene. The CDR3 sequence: CASSFGTVTEAFF. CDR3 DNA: TGTGCCAGCAGTTTCGGGACAGTTACTGAAGCTTTCTTT. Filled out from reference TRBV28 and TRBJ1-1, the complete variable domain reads DVKVTQSSRYLVKRTGEKVFLECVQDMDHENMFWYRQDPGLGLRLIYFSYDVKMKEKGDIPEGYSVSREKKERFSLILESASTNQTSMYLCASSFGTVTEAFFGQGTRLTVV.

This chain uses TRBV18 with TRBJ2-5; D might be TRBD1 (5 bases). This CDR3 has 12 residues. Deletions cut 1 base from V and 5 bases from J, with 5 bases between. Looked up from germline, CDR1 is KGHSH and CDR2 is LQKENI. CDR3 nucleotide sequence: TGTGCCAGCTCACCACAGGGGGAGACCCAGTACTTC. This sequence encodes CASSPQGETQYF.

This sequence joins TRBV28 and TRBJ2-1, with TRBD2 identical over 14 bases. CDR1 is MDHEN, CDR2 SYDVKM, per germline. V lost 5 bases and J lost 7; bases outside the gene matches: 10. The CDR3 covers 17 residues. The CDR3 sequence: CASSGGLAGGWRNEQFF. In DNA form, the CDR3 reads TGTGCCAGCAGTGGAGGACTAGCGGGAGGTTGGCGGAATGAGCAGTTCTTC.

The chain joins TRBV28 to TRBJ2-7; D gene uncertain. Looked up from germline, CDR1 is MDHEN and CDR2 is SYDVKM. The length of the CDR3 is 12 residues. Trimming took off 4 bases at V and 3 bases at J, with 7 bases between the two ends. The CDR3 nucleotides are TGTGCCAGCAGTTCCGTAAACTACGAGCAGTACTTC. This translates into CASSSVNYEQYF.

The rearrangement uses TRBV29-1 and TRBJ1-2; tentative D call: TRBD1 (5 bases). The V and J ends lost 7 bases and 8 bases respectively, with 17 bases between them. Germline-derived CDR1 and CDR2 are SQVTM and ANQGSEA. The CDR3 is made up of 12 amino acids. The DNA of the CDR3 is TGCAGCGGGGGGGGAGGCAATTACGGCTACACCTTC. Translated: CSGGGGNYGYTF.

Here the CDR3 reads CAISESGIEAFF. CDR3 bases: TGTGCCATCAGTGAGTCCGGGATTGAAGCTTTCTTT. The genes are TRBV10-3 and TRBJ1-1; the D is unclear. V was trimmed by 0 bases and J by 7 bases, leaving 6 bases between them. Germline CDR1 reads ENHRY; CDR2 reads SYGVKD. The CDR3 contains 12 residues.

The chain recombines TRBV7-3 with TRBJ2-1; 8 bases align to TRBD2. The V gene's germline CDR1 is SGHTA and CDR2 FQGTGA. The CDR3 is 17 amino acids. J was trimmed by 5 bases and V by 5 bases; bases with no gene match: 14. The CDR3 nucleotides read TGTGCCAGCAGCAGAGCCTTCGGGAGGGCCAAGGACAATGAGCAGTTCTTC. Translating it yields CASSRAFGRAKDNEQFF. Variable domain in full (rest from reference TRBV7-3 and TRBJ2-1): GAGVSQTPSNKVTEKGKYVELRCDPISGHTALYWYRQSLGQGPEFLIYFQGTGAADDSGLPNDRFFAVRPEGSVSTLKIQRTERGDSAVYLCASSRAFGRAKDNEQFFGPGTRLTVL.

The CDR3 sequence: CASSSQGWVSPAGQPQHF. CDR3 nucleotides: TGTGCCAGCAGTTCGCAGGGGTGGGTCAGCCCCGCCGGTCAGCCCCAGCATTTT. The V and J genes are TRBV27 and TRBJ1-5; a possible D gene is TRBD1 (6 bases). The CDR3 has 18 amino acids. Germline V gene data show CDR1 as MNHEY and CDR2 as SMNVEV (reference sequence). Trimming cost V 4 bases and J 6 bases, with 25 bases left between them.

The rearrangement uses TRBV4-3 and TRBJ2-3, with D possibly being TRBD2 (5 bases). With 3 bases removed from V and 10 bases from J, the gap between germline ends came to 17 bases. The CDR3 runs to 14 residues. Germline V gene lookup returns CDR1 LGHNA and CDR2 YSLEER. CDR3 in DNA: TGCGCCAGCAGCCAGGACTCCGTTGATAAGGCGCAGTATTTT. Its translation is CASSQDSVDKAQYF.

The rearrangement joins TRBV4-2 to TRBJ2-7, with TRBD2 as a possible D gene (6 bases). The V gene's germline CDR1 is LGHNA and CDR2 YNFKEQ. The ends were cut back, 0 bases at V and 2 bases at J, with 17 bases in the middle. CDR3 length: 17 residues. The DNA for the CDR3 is TGTGCCAGCAGCCAAGATTCATTCGGGAGAGGTGCCTACGAGCAGTACTTC. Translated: CASSQDSFGRGAYEQYF.

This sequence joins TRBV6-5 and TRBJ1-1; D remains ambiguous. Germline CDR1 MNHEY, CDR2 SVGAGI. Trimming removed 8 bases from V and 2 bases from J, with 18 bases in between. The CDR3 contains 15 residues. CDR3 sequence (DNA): TGTGCCAGCGCGGGAACGGGATACCTTAACACTGAAGCTTTCTTT. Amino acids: CASAGTGYLNTEAFF.